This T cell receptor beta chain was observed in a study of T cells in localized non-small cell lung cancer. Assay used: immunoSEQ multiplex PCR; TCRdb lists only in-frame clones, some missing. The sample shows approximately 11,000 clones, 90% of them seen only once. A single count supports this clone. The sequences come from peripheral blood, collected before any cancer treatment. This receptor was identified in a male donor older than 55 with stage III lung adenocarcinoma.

The CDR3 loop reads CASSLSRTGKETQYF. DNA for the CDR3: TGTGCCAGCAGTTTATCTAGGACAGGGAAAGAGACCCAGTACTTC. The rearrangement links TRBV28 to TRBJ2-5, with 8 bases identical to TRBD1. With V trimmed by 1 base and J by 3 bases, 4 bases remained unmatched. The CDR3 runs 15 residues. Germline CDR1 is MDHEN and CDR2 is SYDVKM.